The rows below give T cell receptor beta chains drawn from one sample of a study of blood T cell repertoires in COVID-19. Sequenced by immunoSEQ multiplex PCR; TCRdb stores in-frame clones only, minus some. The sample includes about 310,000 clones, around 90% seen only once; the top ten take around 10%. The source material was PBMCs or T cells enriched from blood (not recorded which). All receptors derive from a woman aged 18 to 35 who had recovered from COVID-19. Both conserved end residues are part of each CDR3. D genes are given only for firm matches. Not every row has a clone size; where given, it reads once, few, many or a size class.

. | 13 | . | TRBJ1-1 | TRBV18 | CASSTGIEDEAFF | TGTGCCAGCTCCACCGGGATTGAGGACGAAGCTTTCTTT
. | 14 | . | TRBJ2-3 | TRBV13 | CASSSGAGEDTQYF | TGTGCCAGCAGCTCAGGGGCGGGAGAAGATACGCAGTATTTT
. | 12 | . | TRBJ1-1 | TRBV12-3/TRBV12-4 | CASSQGLLGAFF | TGTGCCAGCAGCCAGGGTTTACTTGGGGCTTTCTTT
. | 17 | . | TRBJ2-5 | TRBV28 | CASSLRYVLAFGETQYF | TGTGCCAGCAGTCTACGGTATGTCCTAGCGTTTGGAGAGACCCAGTACTTC
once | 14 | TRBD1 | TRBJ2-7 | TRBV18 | CASSQQTGTYEQYF | TGTGCCAGCTCACAACAGACAGGGACCTACGAGCAGTACTTC
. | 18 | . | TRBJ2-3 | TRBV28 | CASSSPGGGGAPQYTQYF | TGTGCCAGCAGTTCCCCGGGGGGAGGGGGTGCCCCCCAGTATACGCAGTATTTT
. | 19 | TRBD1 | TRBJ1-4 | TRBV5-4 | CASSLGPGQGIATNEKLFF | TGTGCCAGCAGTCTGGGACCGGGACAGGGGATCGCAACTAATGAAAAACTGTTTTTT
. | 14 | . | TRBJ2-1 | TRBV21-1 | CATTLGGRANEQFF | TGTGCCACCACGCTTGGCGGGAGGGCCAATGAGCAGTTCTTC
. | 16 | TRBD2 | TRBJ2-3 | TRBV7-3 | CASSPLAGEGTDTQYF | TGTGCCAGCAGCCCTCTGGCGGGGGAAGGCACAGATACGCAGTATTTT
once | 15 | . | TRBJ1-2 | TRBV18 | CASSPPRAQWNGYTF | TGTGCCAGCTCACCACCGCGGGCTCAGTGGAATGGCTACACCTTC
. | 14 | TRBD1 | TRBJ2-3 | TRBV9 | CASSVGGGPDTQYF | TGTGCCAGCAGCGTAGGAGGGGGCCCGGATACGCAGTATTTT
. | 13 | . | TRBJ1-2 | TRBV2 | CASKADLNYGYTF | TGTGCCAGCAAGGCGGATCTTAACTATGGCTACACCTTC
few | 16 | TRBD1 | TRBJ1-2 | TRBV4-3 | CASSQNPPGQGAGYTF | TGCGCCAGCAGCCAAAACCCTCCGGGACAGGGAGCTGGCTACACCTTC
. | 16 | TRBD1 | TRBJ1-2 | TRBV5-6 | CASSSPGQGDHDGYTF | TGTGCCAGCAGCTCACCGGGACAGGGGGATCACGATGGCTACACCTTC
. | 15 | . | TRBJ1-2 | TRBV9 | CASSVGPLANYGYTF | TGTGCCAGCAGCGTAGGGCCCCTAGCTAACTATGGCTACACCTTC
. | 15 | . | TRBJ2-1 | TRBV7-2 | CASSLNGGENNEQFF | TGTGCCAGCAGCCTTAACGGCGGGGAAAACAATGAGCAGTTCTTC
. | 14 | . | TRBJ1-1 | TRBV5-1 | CASSRGTMNTEAFF | TGCGCCAGCAGCAGAGGTACCATGAACACTGAAGCTTTCTTT
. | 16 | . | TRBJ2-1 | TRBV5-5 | CASSSRVGATNNEQFF | TGTGCCAGCAGCTCGCGGGTGGGGGCAACTAACAATGAGCAGTTCTTC
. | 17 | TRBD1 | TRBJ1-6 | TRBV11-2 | CASSLAVGTGVSSPLHF | TGTGCCAGCAGCTTAGCAGTTGGGACAGGGGTTAGTTCACCCCTCCACTTT
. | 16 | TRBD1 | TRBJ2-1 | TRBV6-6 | CASNLGGTGLGNEQFF | TGTGCCAGCAACCTAGGCGGGACAGGGTTGGGAAATGAGCAGTTCTTC
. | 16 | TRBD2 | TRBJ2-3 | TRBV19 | CASSTSPGLAADTQYF | TGTGCCAGTAGTACCTCCCCAGGGCTAGCGGCAGATACGCAGTATTTT
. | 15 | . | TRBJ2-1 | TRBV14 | CASSHLSGLHNEQFF | TGTGCCAGCAGCCATCTTAGTGGGCTGCACAATGAGCAGTTCTTC
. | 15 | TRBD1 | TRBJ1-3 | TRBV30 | CACPATGESGNTIYF | TGTGCCTGCCCAGCTACAGGGGAGTCTGGAAACACCATATATTTT
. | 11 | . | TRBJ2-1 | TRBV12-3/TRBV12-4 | CASSLGVSQFF | TGTGCCAGCAGTTTAGGCGTCTCGCAGTTCTTC
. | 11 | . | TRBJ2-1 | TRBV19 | CASSVENEQFF | TGTGCCAGTAGTGTCGAGAATGAGCAGTTCTTC
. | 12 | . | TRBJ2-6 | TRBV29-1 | CSTASGANVLTF | TGCAGCACAGCCTCTGGGGCCAACGTCCTGACTTTC
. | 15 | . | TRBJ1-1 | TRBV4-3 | CASSQDRGGNTEAFF | TGCGCCAGCAGCCAAGATCGAGGAGGGAACACTGAAGCTTTCTTT
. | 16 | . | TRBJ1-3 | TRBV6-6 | CASSAGGGSSGNTIYF | TGTGCCAGCAGCGCTGGGGGGGGTTCCTCTGGAAACACCATATATTTT
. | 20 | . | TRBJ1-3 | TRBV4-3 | CASSQERPLVPGLGGNTIYF | TGCGCCAGCAGCCAAGAAAGGCCCCTTGTCCCGGGACTGGGGGGAAACACCATATATTTT
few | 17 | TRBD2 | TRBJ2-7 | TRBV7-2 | CASSSYPAGGGAYEQYF | TGTGCCAGCAGCTCCTATCCTGCTGGCGGGGGGGCTTACGAGCAGTACTTC
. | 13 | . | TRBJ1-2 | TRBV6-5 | CASSYASQGVYTF | TGTGCCAGCAGTTACGCTTCACAGGGCGTCTACACCTTC
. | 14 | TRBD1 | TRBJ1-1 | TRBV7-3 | CASSPDRGRTEAFF | TGTGCCAGCAGCCCGGACAGGGGGCGTACTGAAGCTTTCTTT
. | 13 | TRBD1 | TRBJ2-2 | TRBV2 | CASKGQGAGELFF | TGTGCCAGCAAGGGACAGGGGGCCGGGGAGCTGTTTTTT
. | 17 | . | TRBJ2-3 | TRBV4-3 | CASSQDSSLAGTDTQYF | TGCGCCAGCAGCCAAGATTCTAGCCTAGCTGGCACAGATACGCAGTATTTT
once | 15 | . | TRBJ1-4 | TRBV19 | CASSIDPARDEKLFF | TGTGCCAGTAGTATAGACCCAGCTCGGGATGAAAAACTGTTTTTT
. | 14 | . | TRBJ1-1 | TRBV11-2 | CASSSAPGGDEAFF | TGTGCCAGCAGCTCTGCCCCGGGGGGGGACGAAGCTTTCTTT
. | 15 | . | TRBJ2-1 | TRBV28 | CASARPGTNYNEQFF | TGTGCCAGCGCTCGGCCGGGGACAAACTACAATGAGCAGTTCTTC
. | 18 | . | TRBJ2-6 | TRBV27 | CASSPVWDYRVGANVLTF | TGTGCCAGCAGTCCTGTATGGGATTACAGGGTTGGGGCCAACGTCCTGACTTTC
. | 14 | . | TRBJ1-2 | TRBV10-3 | CAINDGGLSDGYTF | TGTGCCATCAACGATGGTGGTTTATCGGATGGCTACACCTTC
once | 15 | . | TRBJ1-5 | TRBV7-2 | CASSLVSGGNQPQHF | TGTGCCAGCAGCTTAGTGTCAGGGGGCAATCAGCCCCAGCATTTT
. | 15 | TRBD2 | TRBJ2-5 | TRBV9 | CASSSHGLAGETQYF | TGTGCCAGCAGCTCACACGGACTAGCGGGAGAGACCCAGTACTTC
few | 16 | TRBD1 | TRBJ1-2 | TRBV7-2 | CASSLHARQGNYGYTF | TGTGCCAGCAGCCTTCACGCCCGACAGGGGAACTATGGCTACACCTTC
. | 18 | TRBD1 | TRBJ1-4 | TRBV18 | CASSPRTGNIATNEKLFF | TGTGCCAGCTCACCACGGACAGGGAATATTGCAACTAATGAAAAACTGTTTTTT
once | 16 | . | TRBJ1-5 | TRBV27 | CASSLWGGAGNQPQHF | TGTGCCAGCAGTTTATGGGGGGGGGCCGGCAATCAGCCCCAGCATTTT
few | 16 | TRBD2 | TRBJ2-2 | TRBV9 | CASSVLAGGPSGELFF | TGTGCCAGCAGCGTCTTGGCGGGAGGGCCTTCCGGGGAGCTGTTTTTT
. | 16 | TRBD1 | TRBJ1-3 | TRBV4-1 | CASKPGPGQGRDTIYF | TGCGCCAGCAAGCCGGGGCCCGGACAGGGTCGGGACACCATATATTTT
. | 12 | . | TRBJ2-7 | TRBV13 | CASSRDSYEQYF | TGTGCCAGCAGCCGGGACTCCTACGAGCAGTACTTC
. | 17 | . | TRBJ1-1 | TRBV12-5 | CASGLWGVVSGIPEAFF | TGTGCTAGTGGTTTGTGGGGGGTTGTTAGCGGGATTCCTGAAGCTTTCTTT
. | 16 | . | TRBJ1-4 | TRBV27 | CASSSPSRLGNEKLFF | TGTGCCAGCAGTTCCCCTTCCAGGTTGGGTAATGAAAAACTGTTTTTT
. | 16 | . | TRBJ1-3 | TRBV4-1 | CASSLLGTSSGNTIYF | TGCGCCAGCAGCCTCCTCGGGACTAGCTCTGGAAACACCATATATTTT
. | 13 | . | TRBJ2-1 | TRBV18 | CASSPGQYNEQFF | TGTGCCAGCTCACCTGGACAGTACAATGAGCAGTTCTTC
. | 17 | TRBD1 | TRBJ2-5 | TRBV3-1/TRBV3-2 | CASSQASGTGFGETQYF | TGTGCCAGCAGCCAAGCGTCCGGGACAGGGTTCGGAGAGACCCAGTACTTC
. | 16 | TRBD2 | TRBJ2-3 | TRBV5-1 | CASSLPSGMSTDTQYF | TGCGCCAGCAGCTTGCCTAGCGGGATGAGCACAGATACGCAGTATTTT
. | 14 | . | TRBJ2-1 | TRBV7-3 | CASSLNTGIGEQFF | TGTGCCAGCAGCTTAAACACGGGGATCGGTGAGCAGTTCTTC
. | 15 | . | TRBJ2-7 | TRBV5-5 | CASSLTGDPYYEQYF | TGTGCCAGCAGCTTAACAGGAGACCCCTACTACGAGCAGTACTTC
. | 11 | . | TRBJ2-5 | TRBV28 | CASRLQETQYF | TGTGCCAGCAGACTCCAAGAGACCCAGTACTTC
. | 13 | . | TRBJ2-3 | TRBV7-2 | CASSQAPTDTQYF | TGTGCCAGCAGCCAGGCCCCAACAGATACGCAGTATTTT
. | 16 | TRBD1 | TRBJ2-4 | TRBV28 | CASSADRGVVGNIQYF | TGTGCCAGCAGTGCGGACAGGGGGGTAGTGGGAAACATTCAGTACTTC